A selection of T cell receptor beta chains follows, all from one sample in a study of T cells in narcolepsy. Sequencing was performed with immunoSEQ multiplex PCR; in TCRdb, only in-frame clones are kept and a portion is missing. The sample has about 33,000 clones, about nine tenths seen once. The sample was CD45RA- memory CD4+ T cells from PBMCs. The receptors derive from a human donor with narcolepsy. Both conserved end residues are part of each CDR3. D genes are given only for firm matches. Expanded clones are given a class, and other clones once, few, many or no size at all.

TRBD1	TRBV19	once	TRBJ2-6	TGTGCCAGTAGTTTTGCTCAGGGGGCATACTCTGGGGCCAACGTCCTGACTTTC	CASSFAQGAYSGANVLTF
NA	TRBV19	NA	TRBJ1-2	TGTGCCAGTAGTCCCAGGGGCTATGGCTACACCTTC	CASSPRGYGYTF
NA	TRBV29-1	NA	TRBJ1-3	TGCAGCGTCACAGTAAACTCTGGAAACACCATATATTTT	CSVTVNSGNTIYF
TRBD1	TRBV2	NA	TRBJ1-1	TGTGCCAGCAGTACAGGGGAGAACACTGAAGCTTTCTTT	CASSTGENTEAFF
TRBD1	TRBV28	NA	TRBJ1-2	TGTGCCAGCAGTTCTACAGGGGAGTCGAGGAACTATGGCTACACCTTC	CASSSTGESRNYGYTF
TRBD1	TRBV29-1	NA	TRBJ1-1	TGCAGCGCGGGACAGGGGGCCCTGAACACTGAAGCTTTCTTT	CSAGQGALNTEAFF
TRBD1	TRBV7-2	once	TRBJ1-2	TGTGCCAGCAGCTCCCGTTACGGGGGACAGACTGGCTACACCTTC	CASSSRYGGQTGYTF
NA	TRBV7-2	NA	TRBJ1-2	TGTGCCAGCAGCTTAGGAATGGCTTCTGGCTACACCTTC	CASSLGMASGYTF
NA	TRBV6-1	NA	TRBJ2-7	TGTGCCAGCAGAGAAGGCGTGACAGGAGTTTACGAGCAGTACTTC	CASREGVTGVYEQYF
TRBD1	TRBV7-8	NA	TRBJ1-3	TGTGCCAGCAGCGCGGACAGGGGGCTCAACACCATATATTTT	CASSADRGLNTIYF